Shown below are 29 T cell receptor beta chains from a single sample sequenced in a study of CD8+ T cells in alopecia areata. CD4, CD8alpha, NKG2D, NKG2ACE and other markers guided sorting of pooled cutaneous lymph node cells. Extracted from the samples, RNA was reverse transcribed into cDNA to serve as the sequencing template. Some clones are missing from TCRdb's copy, which holds only in-frame ones; the method was immunoSEQ multiplex PCR. The sample holds under 350,000 clones, and no clone turns up only once. The sample consisted of CD4+ T cells sorted from a lymph node. The origin of the receptors is a C3H/HeJ mouse with alopecia areata. This strain's MHC haplotype is H2-k.

This clone was seen more than once but under ten times. Gene labels here are mouse ones. The CDR3 extends 4 residues past the end of the read, so its final part is completed from the germline J gene. V is TRBV13-2 and J is TRBJ2-1, with D perhaps TRBD1 (6 bases). Germline-derived CDR1 and CDR2 are NNHNN and SYGAGS (reference sequence). This CDR3 is 14 amino acids long. Partial CDR3 DNA: TGTGCCAGCGGTGATGTCACAGGGAGGGCT. This gives the protein CASGDVTGRA. The full-length CDR3 reads as CASGDVTGRAEQFF.

With regard to this clone: Mouse gene names and germline throughout. The read ends 4 residues before the CDR3 terminus; that terminus is restored from the germline J gene. The chain recombines TRBV5 with TRBJ2-7, with D maybe TRBD1 (6 bases). Germline V lookup: CDR1 LGHNA, CDR2 YNLKQL (reference sequence). The CDR3 has 13 residues. The CDR3 loop reads CASSQPGTNEQYF. CDR3 bases read: TGTGCCAGCAGCCAACCCGGGACAAAT.

This clone was seen more than once but under ten times. Gene names and germline refer to mouse. The read stops 4 residues short of the end of the CDR3; the missing end is completed from the germline J gene. V usage is TRBV19 and J usage is TRBJ2-4; the match to TRBD2 covers 10 bases. CDR1 is FNHDT, CDR2 SITEND, per germline (reference sequence). Unmatched junction bases numbered 9, after V lost 2 bases and J lost 3 bases. This CDR3 is built from 17 residues. CDR3 DNA (partial): TGTGCCAGCAGTATGGAGGTTCTGGGGGGGCGGCAAAAC. Protein sequence: CASSMEVLGGRQN. The CDR3 reads in full as CASSMEVLGGRQNTLYF.

On this clone: Genes and germline come from the mouse. The CDR3 goes on 4 residues after the read ends, and that part is filled in from the germline J gene. Other DNA sequences within the sample encode an identical CDR3. The chain employs TRBV13-1 and TRBJ2-5; 9 bases agree with TRBD2. Per germline, CDR1 NSHNY and CDR2 SYGAGN. This CDR3 comprises 15 residues. The V segment lost 0 bases and the J segment 3 bases; nucleotides outside the gene matches: 2. Partial CDR3 DNA: TGTGCCAGCAGTGATGCTGGGGGGGGGCAAGAC. It yields the protein CASSDAGGGQD. The entire CDR3 reads CASSDAGGGQDTQYF.

This clone has just a few counts. Gene names are mouse gene names. Read data end 4 residues before the CDR3 end; the end is taken from the germline J gene. The chain combines TRBV13-3 with TRBJ2-2; 8 nucleotides align to TRBD2. CDR1 and CDR2 (germline): NNHDY, SYVADS. V lost 5 bases to trimming and J lost 1 base; unmatched junction nucleotides: 4. The CDR3 length is 15 residues. CDR3 DNA (partial): TGTGCCAGCAGGCTGGGGGGCCTAAACACCGGG. Protein: CASRLGGLNTG. The CDR3 reads in full as CASRLGGLNTGQLYF.

This clone showed up just a few times. Germline and genes: mouse. With the read ending 4 residues before the CDR3 end, the germline J gene is used to fill in that end. The V gene is TRBV19, the J gene TRBJ2-4, with TRBD2 matching over 8 bases. The length of the CDR3 is 16 residues. V was pared by 0 bases and J by 2 bases, with 5 bases of the junction left unmatched. Germline V CDR1 and CDR2: FNHDT, SITEND (reference sequence). The CDR3: CASSIVWGAPQNTLYF. The covered CDR3 bases are TGTGCCAGCAGTATAGTCTGGGGGGCGCCTCAAAAC.

Note on this clone: These gene names are mouse names. Read data end 3 residues before the CDR3 end; the end is taken from the germline J gene. V gene TRBV31 combines with J gene TRBJ1-6; 7 bases are a match to TRBD1. TRBJ1-6 is an ORF; its function is uncertain. The ends lost 1 base at V and 3 bases at J; junction bases unmatched: 3. Germline V CDR1 and CDR2: GKSSPN, SITVG. CDR3 size: 15 residues. Partial CDR3 DNA: TGTGCCTGGAGTCCCCCAGGGGGCTATAATTCGCCC. It encodes CAWSPPGGYNSP. The full CDR3 protein reads CAWSPPGGYNSPLYF.

This clone was seen only a few times. The gene names given are mouse names. Sequencing ends 4 residues short of the CDR3 end; the germline J gene provides the rest. This same CDR3 is encoded by further DNA sequences in the sample. The gene calls are TRBV31 and TRBJ2-1; 9 nucleotides agree with TRBD1. CDR1 and CDR2 (germline): GKSSPN, SITVG. The CDR3 has 13 residues. J lost 1 base, V lost 5 bases, and 0 bases had no gene match. This CDR3 reads CAWGTGNYAEQFF. The part of the CDR3 DNA that was read is TGTGCCTGGGGGACAGGGAACTATGCT.

This clone has more than one count but fewer than ten. Gene names and germline refer to mouse. The read ends 4 residues early relative to the CDR3; the germline J gene fills the gap. The chain links TRBV31 to TRBJ2-3, with 10 bases that match TRBD2. The germline V gene has CDR1 GKSSPN and CDR2 SITVG. V gave up 3 bases and J gave up 3 bases; unmatched junction bases: 3. The CDR3 spans 14 residues. The sequenced part of the CDR3 DNA is TGTGCCTGGAGACCGGGACTGGGGGCAGAA. Its protein product is CAWRPGLGAE. The whole CDR3 is CAWRPGLGAETLYF.

For this clone: Genes and germline come from the mouse. The CDR3 goes on 4 residues after the read ends, and that part is filled in from the germline J gene. The chain has TRBV13-1 and TRBJ2-1, with TRBD1 identical over 7 bases. Germline trimming cut 3 bases from V and 1 base from J; bases unmatched to any gene: 4. CDR1 is NSHNY and CDR2 is SYGAGN in the germline V gene. The CDR3 has 15 residues. The CDR3 bases that were read are TGTGCCAGCAGTGCCAGGGACAGCAACTATGCT. Translated, it gives CASSARDSNYA. The CDR3 reads in full as CASSARDSNYAEQFF.

This clone was detected a few times. Here the gene names and germline are mouse. The CDR3 end is not reached by the read, which stops 4 residues before it; the germline J gene fills it in. V usage is TRBV13-3 and J usage is TRBJ2-5, with D maybe TRBD1 (5 bases). The CDR3 extends over 13 amino acids. CDR1 is NNHDY and CDR2 is SYVADS in the germline V gene. CDR3 sequence: CASSDRREDTQYF. The covered CDR3 bases are TGTGCCAGCAGTGATCGCAGGGAAGAC.

The sample holds a few counts of this clone. Gene names are mouse gene names. The read comes to an end 4 residues before the CDR3 does, leaving the germline J gene to fill in the end. The sample holds other DNA sequences that translate to the same CDR3. This chain connects TRBV13-1 to TRBJ2-5, with 7 bases lining up with TRBD2. With V trimmed by 0 bases and J by 2 bases, 3 bases remained unmatched. CDR1 is NSHNY and CDR2 is SYGAGN in the germline V gene. The CDR3 is 15 amino acids. CDR3 DNA (partial): TGTGCCAGCAGTGATGGATTGGGGGGCCAAGAC. As protein: CASSDGLGGQD. The entire CDR3 protein reads CASSDGLGGQDTQYF.

In regard to this clone: The gene names given are mouse names. Other DNA sequences in the same sample also yield this CDR3. This chain's CDR3 is CASSIVSAETLYF. Incomplete CDR3 DNA: TGTGCCAGCAGTATAGTCAGTGCAGAA. The rearrangement uses TRBV19 and TRBJ2-3, with no clear D. Read coverage stops 4 residues before the CDR3 terminus; the germline J gene supplies the remainder. V shed 0 bases and J shed 0 bases, with 2 bases lying between them. Germline-derived CDR1 and CDR2 are FNHDT and SITEND (reference sequence). The CDR3 length is 13 residues.

This clone was counted between two and nine times. Any gene name here is a mouse gene name. The read falls 4 residues short of the CDR3 end, and the missing part is taken from the germline J gene. This sample includes further DNA sequences coding for the same CDR3. V is TRBV13-2 and J is TRBJ1-2, with TRBD1 identical over 9 bases. With V trimmed by 4 bases and J by 2 bases, 3 bases remained unmatched. Germline CDR1 is NNHNN and CDR2 is SYGAGS (reference sequence). This CDR3 contains 14 residues. The CDR3 bases that were read are TGTGCCAGCGGTCGGGACAGGGCGAACTCC. Translation: CASGRDRANS. The entire CDR3 is CASGRDRANSDYTF.

This clone was counted a few times. Mouse names are used for the genes. The read gets to within 4 residues of the CDR3 end, and the germline J gene fills in the rest. The sample carries other DNA sequences with the same CDR3. The chain has TRBV1 and TRBJ1-2; unclear D gene. V was shortened by 0 bases and J by 1 base, with 6 bases between the two germline ends. The germline CDR1 and CDR2 sequences are NSQYPW and LRSPGD (reference sequence). The CDR3 consists of 14 residues. CDR3 DNA (partial): TGCACCTGCAGTGCAGAAGTGGGAAACTCC. Amino acids: CTCSAEVGNS. The entire CDR3 protein reads CTCSAEVGNSDYTF. Full variable domain (missing parts from reference TRBV1 and TRBJ1-2): VTLLEQNPRWRLVPRGQAVNLRCILKNSQYPWMSWYQQDLQKQLQWLFTLRSPGDKEVKSLPGADYLATRVTDTELRLQVANMSQGRTLYCTCSAEVGNSDYTFGSGTRLLVI.

In this sample, this clone turned up a few times. Genes and germline come from the mouse. With the read ending 4 residues before the CDR3 end, the germline J gene is used to fill in that end. The J gene is TRBJ2-5, the V gene TRBV13-1; 14 nucleotides agree with TRBD2. Germline CDR1 is NSHNY and CDR2 is SYGAGN. V shed 0 bases and J 1 base; nucleotides not matched to a gene: 7. This CDR3 has 19 amino acids. The CDR3 protein is CASSDDGTGGADYQDTQYF. The sequenced CDR3 bases are TGTGCCAGCAGTGATGACGGGACTGGGGGGGCGGATTACCAAGAC.

The sample holds a few counts of this clone. The genes are named according to mouse. The observed sequence ends 4 residues before the CDR3 terminus, with the missing tail filled in from the germline J gene. The chain links TRBV1 to TRBJ2-2; perhaps TRBD1 as D (6 bases). The CDR3 runs 15 residues. V shed 1 base and J shed 4 bases, with 10 bases lying between them. CDR1 and CDR2 (germline): NSQYPW, LRSPGD (reference sequence). The CDR3 protein is CTCSAVGGGTGQLYF. The CDR3 DNA, read in part, is TGCACCTGCAGTGCAGTGGGAGGGGGCACCGGG.

This clone was seen only a few times. Gene and germline names: mouse. The read ends 4 residues shy of where the CDR3 ends; the end is completed using the germline J gene. J is TRBJ1-1 and V is TRBV13-1; D is possibly TRBD1 (6 bases). Per the germline V gene, CDR1 is NSHNY and CDR2 is SYGAGN. This CDR3 contains 14 residues. The CDR3 loop is CASSDRLGGREVFF. CDR3 DNA (partial): TGTGCCAGCAGTGATCGACTGGGGGGGCGA.

This clone was found a few times. Germline and genes here are mouse. The read ends 4 residues before the CDR3 terminus; that terminus is restored from the germline J gene. The chain employs TRBV13-3 and TRBJ2-3; 11 nucleotides agree with TRBD2. Germline V gives CDR1 NNHDY, CDR2 SYVADS. The CDR3 sequence is 15 residues long. With V trimmed by 5 bases and J by 4 bases, 6 bases remained unmatched. The sequenced part of the CDR3 DNA is TGTGCCAGCAGGGACCGGGACTGGGGGACAGAA. Amino acid sequence: CASRDRDWGTE. The whole CDR3 is CASRDRDWGTETLYF.

A word on this clone: The gene names given are mouse names. The CDR3 goes on 4 residues after the read ends, and that part is filled in from the germline J gene. The chain carries TRBV31 and TRBJ1-2; 8 bases line up with TRBD1. This CDR3 spans 14 amino acids. Germline CDR1 reads GKSSPN; CDR2 reads SITVG. Unmatched junction bases numbered 3, after V lost 0 bases and J lost 3 bases. CDR3 amino acids: CAWSLRTGYSDYTF. CDR3 DNA, as far as it was read: TGTGCCTGGAGTCTTCGGACAGGGTACTCC.

As for this clone: Genes and germline are mouse. The part of the CDR3 DNA that was read is TGTGCCAGCAGTTTCTCTGGGGGGGCGAAAAAAGAC. Translating gives CASSFSGGAKKD. The entire CDR3 reads CASSFSGGAKKDTQYF. The V and J genes are TRBV14 and TRBJ2-5; 10 positions match TRBD2. The read gets to within 4 residues of the CDR3 end, and the germline J gene fills in the rest. In germline, CDR1 is SGHDT, CDR2 FRDEAV. CDR3 length: 16 amino acids.

This clone was detected only a few times. Mouse gene names and germline throughout. The read ends 4 residues before the CDR3 terminus; that terminus is restored from the germline J gene. J is TRBJ2-5 and V is TRBV31; possibly TRBD1 for D (6 bases). Germline CDR1 and CDR2: GKSSPN and SITVG. The CDR3 covers 14 residues. CDR3 DNA (partial): TGTGCCTGGAGTCTAGTCCAGGGGATGGAC. Residues: CAWSLVQGMD. The complete CDR3 sequence is CAWSLVQGMDTQYF.

About this clone itself: Gene names follow the mouse nomenclature. The CDR3 end lies 4 residues beyond the end of the read and is filled in from the germline J gene. The rearrangement uses TRBV13-1 and TRBJ1-4; D perhaps matches TRBD1 (6 bases). CDR1 NSHNY and CDR2 SYGAGN come from the germline V gene. The CDR3 runs 16 residues. The CDR3 here is CASSDGGLGGRERLFF. CDR3 DNA (partial): TGTGCCAGCAGTGATGGGGGACTGGGGGGGCGCGAA.

Concerning this clone itself: Gene names and germline match the mouse. The read falls 4 residues short of the CDR3 end, and the missing part is taken from the germline J gene. J is TRBJ1-1 and V is TRBV19, with TRBD1 matching over 7 bases. Germline CDR1 reads FNHDT; CDR2 reads SITEND (reference sequence). V was pared by 5 bases and J by 3 bases, with 7 bases of the junction left unmatched. The CDR3 is 14 residues long. The CDR3: CASRSYRGDTEVFF. Partial CDR3 DNA: TGTGCCAGCAGGTCCTACAGGGGAGACACA.

This clone was observed a few times. The gene names given are mouse names. The CDR3 end lies 4 residues beyond the end of the read and is filled in from the germline J gene. V and J are TRBV13-2 and TRBJ1-2; 8 bases line up with TRBD1. V lost 0 bases to trimming and J lost 4 bases; unmatched junction nucleotides: 11. The germline V gene encodes CDR1 NNHNN and CDR2 SYGAGS (reference sequence). CDR3 length: 17 amino acids. The CDR3: CASGDAKGQGAGSDYTF. Partial CDR3 DNA: TGTGCCAGCGGTGATGCAAAGGGCCAGGGGGCAGGCTCC.

In its sample, this clone was seen a few times. Any gene name here is a mouse gene name. Read sequence stops 4 residues before the CDR3 end, and the germline J gene provides the missing end. The sample has other DNA sequences that encode this CDR3 too. This chain uses TRBV19 with TRBJ2-2; 9 bases are a match to TRBD2. This CDR3 region has 15 residues. The junction had 1 base not matched to a gene; V was cut back by 1 base and J by 3 bases. Germline CDR1 FNHDT, CDR2 SITEND (reference sequence). Partial CDR3 DNA: TGTGCCAGCAGTATACCTGGGGGGGACACCGGG. Encoded protein: CASSIPGGDTG. The entire CDR3 protein reads CASSIPGGDTGQLYF.

About this clone itself: Gene names follow the mouse nomenclature. The read terminates 4 residues ahead of where the CDR3 ends, so the germline J gene completes it. This CDR3 is also generated by other DNA sequences in the sample. The V call is TRBV13-1, the J call TRBJ2-1; TRBD2 agrees at 12 bases. Germline-derived CDR1 and CDR2 are NSHNY and SYGAGN. CDR3 length equals 16 residues. Germline trimming cut 1 base from V and 4 bases from J; bases unmatched to any gene: 3. The CDR3 region is CASSDLGTGGYAEQFF. The CDR3 DNA, read in part, is TGTGCCAGCAGTGATTTGGGGACTGGGGGGTATGCT.

This clone has a handful of counts. Genes and germline are mouse. The read ends 4 residues shy of where the CDR3 ends; the end is completed using the germline J gene. The V gene is TRBV29, the J gene TRBJ1-1; unclear D gene. Germline loops: CDR1 MSHET, CDR2 SYDVDS. Trimming shortened V by 3 bases and J by 0 bases, and 2 bases separated the two germline ends. There are 12 residues in the CDR3. The CDR3 region is CASSFANTEVFF. CDR3 bases read: TGTGCTAGCAGTTTTGCAAACACA.

Note on this clone: The gene names given are mouse names. The read stops 4 residues short of the end of the CDR3; the missing end is completed from the germline J gene. The J gene is TRBJ2-2, the V gene TRBV5; tentatively, D is TRBD1 (6 bases). CDR3 size: 15 residues. Trimming cost V 4 bases and J 2 bases, with 11 bases left between them. Germline CDR1 reads LGHNA; CDR2 reads YNLKQL (reference sequence). CDR3 DNA (partial): TGTGCCAGCAGCCCCGGACAGCATAACACCGGG. Amino acids: CASSPGQHNTG. From start to end, the CDR3 is CASSPGQHNTGQLYF.